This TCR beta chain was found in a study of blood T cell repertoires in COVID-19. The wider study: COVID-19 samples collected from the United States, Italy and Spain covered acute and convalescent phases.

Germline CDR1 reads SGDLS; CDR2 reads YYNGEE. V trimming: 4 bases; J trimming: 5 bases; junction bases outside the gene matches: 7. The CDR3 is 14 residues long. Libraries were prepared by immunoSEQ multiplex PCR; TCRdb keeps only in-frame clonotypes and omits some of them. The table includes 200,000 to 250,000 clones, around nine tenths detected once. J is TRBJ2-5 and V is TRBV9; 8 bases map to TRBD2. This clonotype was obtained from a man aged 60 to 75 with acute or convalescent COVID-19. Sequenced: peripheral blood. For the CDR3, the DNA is TGTGCCAGCAGCCGGGGGGGAACTGAGGAGACCCAGTACTTC. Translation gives CASSRGGTEETQYF.